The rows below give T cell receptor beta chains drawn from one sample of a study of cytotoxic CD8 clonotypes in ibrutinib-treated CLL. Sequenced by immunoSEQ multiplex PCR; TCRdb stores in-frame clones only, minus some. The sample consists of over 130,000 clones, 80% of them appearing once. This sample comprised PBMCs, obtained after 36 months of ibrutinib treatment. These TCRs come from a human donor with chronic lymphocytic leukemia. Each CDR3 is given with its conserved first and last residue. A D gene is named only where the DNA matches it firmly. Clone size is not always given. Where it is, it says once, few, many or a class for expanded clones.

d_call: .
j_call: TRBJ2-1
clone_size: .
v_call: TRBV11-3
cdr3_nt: TGTGCCAGCAGCTTCGGGCAGGGGCGTCCTAATGAGCAGTTCTTC
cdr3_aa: CASSFGQGRPNEQFF

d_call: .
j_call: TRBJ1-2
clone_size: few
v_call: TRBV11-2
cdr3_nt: TGTGCCAGCAGCATGGAGACAGGCCGAAGTCGGACCTTC
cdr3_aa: CASSMETGRSRTF

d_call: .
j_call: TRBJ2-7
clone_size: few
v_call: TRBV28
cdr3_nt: TGTGCCAGCAGTTTGCAGGGAACTAAAACCTACGAGCAGTACTTC
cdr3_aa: CASSLQGTKTYEQYF

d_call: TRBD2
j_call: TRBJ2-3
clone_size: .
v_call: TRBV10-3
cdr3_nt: TGTGCCATCAGCTTAACTAGCGGGGGACTGACAGATACGCAGTATTTT
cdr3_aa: CAISLTSGGLTDTQYF

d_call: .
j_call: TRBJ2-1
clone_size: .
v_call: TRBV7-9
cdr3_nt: TGTGCCAGCAGCTTTTCTTGGGGACCCGACAATGAGCAGTTCTTC
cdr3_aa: CASSFSWGPDNEQFF

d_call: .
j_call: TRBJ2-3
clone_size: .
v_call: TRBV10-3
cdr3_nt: TGTGCCATCAGTGATGCTGGCAAAGAAACCTACACAGATACGCAGTATTTT
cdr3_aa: CAISDAGKETYTDTQYF

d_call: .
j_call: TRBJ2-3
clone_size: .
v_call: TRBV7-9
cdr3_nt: TGTGCCAGCAGCTTAGCTGGGGGGAATACGCAGTATTTT
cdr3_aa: CASSLAGGNTQYF

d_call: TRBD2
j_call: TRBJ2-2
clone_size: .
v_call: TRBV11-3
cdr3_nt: TGTGCCAGCAGCAGATCTAGCGGGAGGGCCCCCGGGGAGCTGTTTTTT
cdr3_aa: CASSRSSGRAPGELFF

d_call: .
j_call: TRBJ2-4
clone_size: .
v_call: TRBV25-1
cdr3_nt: TGTGCCAGCACTAAAAACATTCAGTACTTC
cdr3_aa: CASTKNIQYF

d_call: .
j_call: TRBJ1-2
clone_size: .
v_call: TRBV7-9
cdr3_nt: TGTGCCAGCAGCTTAGAGGATTTTCGAGTGGGCTACACCTTC
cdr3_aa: CASSLEDFRVGYTF